Below are 18 T cell receptor beta chains sequenced from a single sample in a study of STAT3 mutations in large granular lymphocyte leukemia. Findings and limits, study-wide: In T-cell large granular lymphocyte leukemia, about half of patients showed multiple immunodominant subclonotypes.

Profiling relied on immunoSEQ multiplex PCR, and the TCRdb table lists in-frame clones only, not all of them. The sample has around 30,000 clones, roughly 86% seen once. No antigens are known for them. Source material: peripheral blood mononuclear cells. The receptors derive from a man in his 60s with T-cell large granular lymphocyte leukemia. Some clones in this sample may be carry-over from other donors' samples.

This clone turned up a few times. V gene TRBV27 combines with J gene TRBJ1-5; 7 nucleotides agree with TRBD1. The trim removed 6 bases at V and 3 bases at J, leaving 2 bases unmatched. Germline V gene lookup returns CDR1 MNHEY and CDR2 SMNVEV (reference sequence). The CDR3 is 13 residues long. CDR3 region: CASRQGNNQPQHF. Written as DNA, the CDR3 is TGTGCCAGCAGACAGGGGAACAATCAGCCCCAGCATTTT.

The chain links TRBV12-5 to TRBJ1-5; D unresolved. This CDR3 is 13 amino acids long. V lost 2 bases and J 9 bases, leaving 11 bases between the germline ends. CDR1 LGHNT and CDR2 FRNRAP come from the germline V gene. CDR3 sequence reads: CASGLNDPRPQHF. The CDR3 DNA follows: TGTGCTAGTGGTTTGAACGATCCTCGGCCCCAGCATTTT.

V is TRBV18 and J is TRBJ2-5, with D hard to call. Germline-derived CDR1 and CDR2 are KGHSH and LQKENI. Trimming took 3 bases from V and 5 from J, leaving 10 bases between them. The CDR3 runs to 13 residues. CDR3 nucleotide sequence: TGTGCCAGCTCACCGCGATACGGGGAGACCCAGTACTTC. Protein product: CASSPRYGETQYF.

Comment on this clone: Germline and junction disagree at one end, which may indicate a read error. The V call is TRBV7-9, the J call TRBJ2-3, with 9 bases lining up with TRBD1. The CDR3 consists of 12 residues. Germline CDR1 is SEHNR and CDR2 is FQNEAQ (reference sequence). The CDR3 coding sequence is TGTGCCAGCAGCCATCCGGGACAGGGTTGGGATTTT. It is translated as CASSHPGQGWDF.

This chain links TRBV27 with TRBJ1-4; D may be TRBD1 (5 bases). The V end was cut by 3 bases, the J end by 7 bases, with 12 bases between. CDR3 size: 14 residues. The germline V gene encodes CDR1 MNHEY and CDR2 SMNVEV (reference sequence). CDR3 in DNA: TGTGCCAGCAGTTTCGGGGGATATGGTGAAAAACTGTTTTTT. This sequence encodes CASSFGGYGEKLFF.

The genes are TRBV18 and TRBJ2-2; possibly TRBD2 for D (6 bases). Germline assignment: CDR1 KGHSH and CDR2 LQKENI. Trimming took off 5 bases at V and 1 base at J, with 17 bases between the two ends. CDR3 size: 17 residues. CDR3 DNA sequence: TGTGCCAGCTCAACTTTAGCGGCCGCTTGGAACACCGGGGAGCTGTTTTTT. It yields the protein CASSTLAAAWNTGELFF.

V usage is TRBV14 and J usage is TRBJ1-2; possible D gene TRBD1, 5 bases. V lost 1 base, J lost 3 bases, and 6 bases lay in between. Germline values: CDR1 SGHDN, CDR2 FVKESK. The CDR3 is 13 residues long. The CDR3 protein is CASSQVGDYGYTF. The CDR3, as DNA: TGTGCCAGCAGCCAAGTAGGGGACTATGGCTACACCTTC.

The chain combines TRBV5-4 with TRBJ1-1; 9 bases agree with TRBD1. Germline assignment: CDR1 SGHNT and CDR2 YYREEE (reference sequence). This CDR3 has 15 residues. Trimming at V came to 2 bases and at J to 5 bases, leaving 7 bases not matched to a gene. CDR3 sequence (DNA): TGTGCCAGCAGCTTACCGGGACAGGGAGGGACTGAAGCTTTCTTT. It encodes CASSLPGQGGTEAFF. Filled out from reference TRBV5-4 and TRBJ1-1, the complete variable domain reads ETGVTQSPTHLIKTRGQQVTLRCSSQSGHNTVSWYQQALGQGPQFIFQYYREEENGRGNFPPRFSGLQFPNYSSELNVNALELDDSALYLCASSLPGQGGTEAFFGQGTRLTVV.

V is TRBV15 and J is TRBJ2-7, with TRBD2 matching 13 bases. Germline trimming cut 3 bases from V and 0 bases from J; bases unmatched to any gene: 8. CDR3 length equals 18 residues. Germline CDR1 reads LNHNV; CDR2 reads YYDKDF (reference sequence). Here the CDR3 reads CATSSLGLAGVYSYEQYF. The CDR3, as DNA: TGTGCCACCAGCAGCCTCGGACTAGCGGGAGTTTACTCCTACGAGCAGTACTTC.

This sequence joins TRBV7-2 and TRBJ2-7; TRBD1 agrees at 9 bases. J lost 0 bases, V lost 3 bases, and 12 bases had no gene match. CDR1 is SGHTA and CDR2 is FQGNSA in the germline V gene. The CDR3 extends over 18 amino acids. The CDR3 DNA follows: TGTGCCAGCAGCTTCCACTGGCGCCCGGGACAGGGCTCCTACGAGCAGTACTTC. It codes for CASSFHWRPGQGSYEQYF.

This rearrangement joins TRBV14 to TRBJ2-7, with TRBD2 identical over 13 bases. With 8 bases clipped from V and 2 bases from J, the junction kept 6 bases outside the gene matches. CDR1 SGHDN and CDR2 FVKESK come from the germline V gene. This CDR3 is built from 15 residues. The CDR3 region has the DNA TGTGCCAGCGGGACTAGCGGGAAACCCCCCTACGAGCAGTACTTC. Translated: CASGTSGKPPYEQYF.

V usage is TRBV30 and J usage is TRBJ1-2; D gene uncertain. V was pared by 0 bases and J by 2 bases, with 13 bases between. Per germline, CDR1 GTSNPN and CDR2 SVGIG (reference sequence). The CDR3 is made up of 15 amino acids. The CDR3 DNA reads TGTGCCTGGAGTGTAGTTCTAGGGTCCAACTATGGCTACACCTTC. Protein sequence: CAWSVVLGSNYGYTF.

This clone showed up just a few times. The chain recombines TRBV4-3 with TRBJ2-3; 7 bases line up with TRBD2. The V gene's germline CDR1 is LGHNA and CDR2 YSLEER. This CDR3 contains 16 residues. V shed 3 bases, J shed 6 bases, and the junction held 12 bases outside the gene matches. CDR3 bases: TGCGCCAGCAGCCAGCGGAGGGCGGGAGTTAGTGATACGCAGTATTTT. Translated, it gives CASSQRRAGVSDTQYF.

This rearrangement joins TRBV11-2 to TRBJ1-2; D unresolved. CDR1 SGHAT and CDR2 FQNNGV come from the germline V gene. V was pared by 4 bases and J by 7 bases, with 16 bases between. This CDR3 contains 14 residues. The CDR3 DNA sequence: TGTGCCAGCAGCTCCCCGAGGAGGGAAGCTGGCTACACCTTC. It is translated as CASSSPRREAGYTF.

The chain carries TRBV7-2 and TRBJ2-7; no definite D call. This CDR3 comprises 14 residues. V was pared by 3 bases and J by 6 bases, with 15 bases between. The germline V gene encodes CDR1 SGHTA and CDR2 FQGNSA. DNA for the CDR3: TGTGCCAGCAGCTTCGGGTCTTCTACTACCGAGCAGTACTTC. Protein sequence: CASSFGSSTTEQYF.

V gene TRBV14 combines with J gene TRBJ1-2; 10 nucleotides align to TRBD1. V shed 6 bases and J 1 base; nucleotides not matched to a gene: 5. The germline CDR1 and CDR2 sequences are SGHDN and FVKESK. The CDR3 is 15 amino acids. CDR3 amino acids: CASRPGQGYNYGYTF. The CDR3, as DNA: TGTGCCAGCAGACCGGGACAGGGGTATAACTATGGCTACACCTTC.

The V gene is TRBV7-6, the J gene TRBJ2-7, with TRBD2 identical over 8 bases. The CDR3 spans 15 residues. V shed 1 base, J shed 0 bases, and the junction held 2 bases outside the gene matches. Germline V lookup: CDR1 SGHVS, CDR2 FNYEAQ. Here the CDR3 reads CASSLELAASYEQYF. For the CDR3, the DNA is TGTGCCAGCAGCTTAGAACTAGCGGCCTCCTACGAGCAGTACTTC.

V gene TRBV7-9 combines with J gene TRBJ2-7; 9 bases are shared with TRBD1. The germline gives CDR1 SEHNR, CDR2 FQNEAQ (reference sequence). Trimming took 2 bases from V and 5 from J; bases not matched to a gene: 10. The CDR3 covers 16 residues. The CDR3 DNA follows: TGTGCCAGCAGCTTAACGCCGGGGACAGGGTCGGACGAGCAGTACTTC. Residues: CASSLTPGTGSDEQYF. Full variable domain (outside the CDR3, taken from reference TRBV7-9 and TRBJ2-7): DTGVSQNPRHKITKRGQNVTFRCDPISEHNRLYWYRQTLGQGPEFLTYFQNEAQLEKSRLLSDRFSAERPKGSFSTLEIQRTEQGDSAMYLCASSLTPGTGSDEQYFGPGTRLTVT.